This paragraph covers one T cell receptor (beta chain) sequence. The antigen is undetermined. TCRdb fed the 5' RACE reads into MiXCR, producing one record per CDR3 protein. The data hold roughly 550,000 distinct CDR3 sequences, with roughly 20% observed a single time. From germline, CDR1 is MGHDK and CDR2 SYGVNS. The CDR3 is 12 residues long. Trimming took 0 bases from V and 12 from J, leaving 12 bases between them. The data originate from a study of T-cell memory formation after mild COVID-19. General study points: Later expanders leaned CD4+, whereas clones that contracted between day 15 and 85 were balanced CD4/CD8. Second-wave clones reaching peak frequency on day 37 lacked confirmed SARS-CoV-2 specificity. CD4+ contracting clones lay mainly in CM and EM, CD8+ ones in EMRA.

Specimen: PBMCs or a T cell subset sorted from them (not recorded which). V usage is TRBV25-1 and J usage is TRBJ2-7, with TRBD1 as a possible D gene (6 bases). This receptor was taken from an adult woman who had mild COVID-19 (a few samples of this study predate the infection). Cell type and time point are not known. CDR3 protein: CASSEYVGTPYF. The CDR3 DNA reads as TGTGCCAGCAGTGAATACGTCGGGACACCGTACTTC.